The 8 T cell receptor beta chains below come from one sample, sequenced in a study of blood T cell repertoires in COVID-19. The data were produced by immunoSEQ multiplex PCR, yet TCRdb's version contains in-frame clones alone and is incomplete. The table has 210,000 or so clones, around 82% seen once. Material: PBMCs or T cells enriched from blood (not recorded which). The receptors originated from a man aged 30-40 years with acute COVID-19.

The J gene is TRBJ1-1, the V gene TRBV9; D is unclear. The V and J ends lost 0 bases and 0 bases respectively, with 9 bases between them. Germline values: CDR1 SGDLS, CDR2 YYNGEE. This CDR3 contains 15 residues. The CDR3 sequence: CASSVAEGVNTEAFF. CDR3 DNA sequence: TGTGCCAGCAGCGTAGCCGAGGGAGTGAACACTGAAGCTTTCTTT.

This clone was seen more than once but under ten times. The chain couples TRBV30 to TRBJ1-2; D unresolved. The CDR3 is made up of 15 amino acids. The germline gives CDR1 GTSNPN, CDR2 SVGIG (reference sequence). V lost 0 bases and J lost 1, with 12 bases in between. The CDR3 protein is CAWSVRPGFNYGYTF. In DNA, the CDR3 is TGTGCCTGGAGTGTACGGCCAGGCTTTAACTATGGCTACACCTTC. Full variable domain (missing parts from reference TRBV30 and TRBJ1-2): SQTIHQWPATLVQPVGSPLSLECTVEGTSNPNLYWYRQAAGRGLQLLFYSVGIGQISSEVPQNLSASRPQDRQFILSSKKLLLSDSGFYLCAWSVRPGFNYGYTFGSGTRLTVV.

This chain links TRBV5-5 with TRBJ1-5; 11 bases match TRBD1. The CDR3 runs to 16 residues. The germline CDR1 and CDR2 sequences are SGHKS and YYEKEE (reference sequence). J gave up 0 bases and V 2 bases, and 1 base lay outside the gene matches. CDR3 residues: CASSFGQGASNQPQHF. The CDR3 DNA is TGTGCCAGCAGCTTCGGACAGGGGGCTAGCAATCAGCCCCAGCATTTT.

A few counts support this clone. The chain is built from TRBV9 and TRBJ2-3, with TRBD1 matching over 9 bases. The CDR3 is 14 residues long. From germline, CDR1 is SGDLS and CDR2 YYNGEE. With 3 bases clipped from V and 7 bases from J, the junction kept 6 bases outside the gene matches. The CDR3 sequence is CASSETGGVNTQYF. The CDR3, as DNA: TGTGCCAGCAGCGAGACAGGGGGAGTAAATACGCAGTATTTT.

This clone was detected only a few times. The chain uses TRBV10-1 and TRBJ1-5; D not resolved. This CDR3 is 13 amino acids long. Trimming took 0 bases from V and 6 from J, leaving 6 bases between them. Germline V gives CDR1 WNHNN, CDR2 SYGVQD (reference sequence). The CDR3 coding sequence is TGCGCCAGCAGTGAGTCAGCACTTCAGCCCCAGCATTTT. Translating it yields CASSESALQPQHF.

This clone turned up a few times. This rearrangement joins TRBV19 to TRBJ2-7; tentatively, D is TRBD2 (6 bases). The germline gives CDR1 LNHDA, CDR2 SQIVND (reference sequence). The CDR3 covers 15 residues. Trimming removed 3 bases at V and 3 bases at J, with 15 bases between. The CDR3 here is CASSIGGVSGYEQYF. The DNA for the CDR3 is TGTGCCAGTAGTATTGGAGGGGTCTCGGGCTACGAGCAGTACTTC.

The CDR3 coding sequence is TGTGCCAGCAGCGCACAGGGGCTGGGGGATGAAGCTTTCTTT. Protein product: CASSAQGLGDEAFF. V and J are TRBV9 and TRBJ1-1; 7 positions agree with TRBD1. The CDR3 sequence is 14 residues long. CDR1 is SGDLS and CDR2 is YYNGEE in the germline V gene. V lost 3 bases and J lost 7; bases outside the gene matches: 9.

Only a few counts were recorded for this clone. The rearrangement joins TRBV18 to TRBJ2-3; 7 nucleotides align to TRBD1. The CDR3 is 15 amino acids. Germline V CDR1 and CDR2: KGHSH, LQKENI. Trimming took 4 bases from V and 0 from J; bases not matched to a gene: 4. CDR3 coding DNA: TGTGCCAGCTCACTCCACAGGGGTAGCACAGATACGCAGTATTTT. Translated, it gives CASSLHRGSTDTQYF. Supplemented by reference TRBV18 and TRBJ2-3, the full variable domain reads NAGVMQNPRHLVRRRGQEARLRCSPMKGHSHVYWYRQLPEEGLKFMVYLQKENIIDESGMPKERFSAEFPKEGPSILRIQQVVRGDSAAYFCASSLHRGSTDTQYFGPGTRLTVL.